This T cell receptor (beta chain) is drawn from a study of T-cell memory formation after mild COVID-19. TCRdb re-called the 5' RACE reads with MiXCR, one entry per CDR3 protein. The data contain over 400,000 distinct CDR3 sequences, 23% of them singletons. In germline, CDR1 is SGHRS, CDR2 YFSETQ. Trimming removed 0 bases from V and 7 bases from J; junction bases left unmatched: 3. The CDR3 extends over 14 amino acids. This clonotype was recorded a few times. The source material was PBMCs or a T cell subset sorted from them (not recorded which). The TCR comes from an adult woman who had mild COVID-19 (a few samples of this study predate the infection). Cell type and time point are not known. The chain joins TRBV5-1 to TRBJ2-4; 8 bases align to TRBD1. CDR3 loop: CASSLGGQVNIQYF. The DNA of the CDR3 is TGCGCCAGCAGCTTGGGGGGACAGGTCAACATTCAGTACTTC.